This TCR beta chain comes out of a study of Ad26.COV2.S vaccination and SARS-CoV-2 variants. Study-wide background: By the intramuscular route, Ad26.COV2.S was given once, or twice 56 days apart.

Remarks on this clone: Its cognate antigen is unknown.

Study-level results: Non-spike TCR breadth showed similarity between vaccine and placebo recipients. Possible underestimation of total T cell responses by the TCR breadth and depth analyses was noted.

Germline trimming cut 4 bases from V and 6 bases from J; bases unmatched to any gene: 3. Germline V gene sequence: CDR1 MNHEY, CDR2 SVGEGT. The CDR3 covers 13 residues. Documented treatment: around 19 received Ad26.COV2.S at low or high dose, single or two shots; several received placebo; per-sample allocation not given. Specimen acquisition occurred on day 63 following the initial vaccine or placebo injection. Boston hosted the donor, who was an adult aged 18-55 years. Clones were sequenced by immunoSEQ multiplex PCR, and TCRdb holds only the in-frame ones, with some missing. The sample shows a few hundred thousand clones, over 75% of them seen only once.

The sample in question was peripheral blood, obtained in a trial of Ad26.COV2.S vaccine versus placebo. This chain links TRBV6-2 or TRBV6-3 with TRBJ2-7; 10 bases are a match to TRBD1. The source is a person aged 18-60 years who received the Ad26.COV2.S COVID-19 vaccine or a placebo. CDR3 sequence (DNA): TGTGCCAGCAGTTTCCGGACAGGGGGCGAGCAGTACTTC. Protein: CASSFRTGGEQYF.